The clone carrying this T cell receptor (beta chain) was found many times. The antigen is undetermined. The data were taken from a study of T-cell reconstitution after alpha-beta-depleted transplantation in children. General study points: Expanded graft clones, several hundred of them, were reportedly the source of alpha-beta T cells about two months after transplant.

The J segment lost 0 bases and the V segment lost 1 base, leaving 2 bases of the junction unmatched. The CDR3 is 16 amino acids. Per germline, CDR1 LNHNV and CDR2 YYDKDF (reference sequence). Molecular barcoding with unique molecular identifiers was used for the TCRbeta library. TCRdb analysed the PCR reads with MiXCR anew, one entry per CDR3 protein. This table holds 700,000 to 950,000 distinct CDR3 sequences, less than 20% found once. Specimen: PBMCs, mostly from graft donor cells, collected 360 days after TCRalphabeta/CD19-depleted stem cell transplant. This chain connects TRBV15 to TRBJ1-3, with 8 positions matching TRBD1. The clonotype comes from a male patient younger than 18 who had a stem cell transplant for acute lymphoblastic leukemia, so the T cells may come from the graft donor. This CDR3 is CATSRGTGFSGNTIYF. CDR3 in DNA: TGTGCCACCAGCAGAGGGACAGGGTTCTCTGGAAACACCATATATTTT.